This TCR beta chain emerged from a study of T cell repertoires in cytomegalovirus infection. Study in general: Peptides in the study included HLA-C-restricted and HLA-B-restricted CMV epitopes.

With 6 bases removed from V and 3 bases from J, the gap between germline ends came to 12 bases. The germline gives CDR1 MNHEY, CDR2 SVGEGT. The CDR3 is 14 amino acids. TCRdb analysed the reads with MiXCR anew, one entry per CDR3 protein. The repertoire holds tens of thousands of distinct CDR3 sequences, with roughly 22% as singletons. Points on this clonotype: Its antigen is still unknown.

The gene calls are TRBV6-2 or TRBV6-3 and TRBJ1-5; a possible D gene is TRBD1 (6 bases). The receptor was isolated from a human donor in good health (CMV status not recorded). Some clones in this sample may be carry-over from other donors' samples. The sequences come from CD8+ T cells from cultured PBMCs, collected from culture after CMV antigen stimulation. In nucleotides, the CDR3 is TGTGCCAGCAGAAACGGACAGAACAATCAGCCCCAGCATTTT. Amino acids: CASRNGQNNQPQHF.